Following are 17 T cell receptor beta chains from one sample sequenced in a study of shared clonotypes between healthy human individuals. Repertoires were generated with immunoSEQ multiplex PCR, while TCRdb's copy carries only in-frame clones and drops some. The profile shows over 2 million clones, roughly 94% of them singletons. The sequenced sample consisted of naive CD4+ T cells sorted from blood. Subset denoted: CD45RA+ positively selected. These receptors all stem from a man younger than 30 in good health.

V usage is TRBV5-6 and J usage is TRBJ1-5, with unresolved D. The CDR3 sequence is 12 residues long. V gave up 4 bases and J gave up 3 bases, with 5 bases separating them. Looked up from germline, CDR1 is SGHDT and CDR2 is YYEEEE. The CDR3 nucleotides are TGTGCCAGCAGCCTCCTCAATCAGCCCCAGCATTTT. This codes for CASSLLNQPQHF. Full variable domain (missing parts from reference TRBV5-6 and TRBJ1-5): DAGVTQSPTHLIKTRGQQVTLRCSPKSGHDTVSWYQQALGQGPQFIFQYYEEEERQRGNFPDRFSGHQFPNYSSELNVNALLLGDSALYLCASSLLNQPQHFGDGTRLSIL.

The CDR3 loop reads CAGEKGKNTEAFF. In DNA form, the CDR3 reads TGTGCCGGGGAGAAGGGAAAGAACACTGAAGCTTTCTTT. The chain joins TRBV7-9 to TRBJ1-1; D unresolved. Trimming pared 11 bases from V and 1 base from J, leaving 14 bases between. The CDR3 contains 13 residues. CDR1 is SEHNR and CDR2 is FQNEAQ in the germline V gene (reference sequence). Full variable domain (remainder filled in from reference TRBV7-9 and TRBJ1-1): DTGVSQNPRHKITKRGQNVTFRCDPISEHNRLYWYRQTLGQGPEFLTYFQNEAQLEKSRLLSDRFSAERPKGSFSTLEIQRTEQGDSAMYLCAGEKGKNTEAFFGQGTRLTVV.

The chain couples TRBV6-6 to TRBJ2-2; 11 bases fit TRBD2. The CDR3 runs to 16 residues. Germline lookup yields CDR1 MNHNY and CDR2 SVGAGI (reference sequence). The V and J ends lost 6 bases and 3 bases, in that order; junction bases with no gene match: 6. The CDR3 nucleotides are TGTGCCAGCAGCATTAGCGGGAGGGTCGACACCGGGGAGCTGTTTTTT. This translates into CASSISGRVDTGELFF.

J is TRBJ1-6 and V is TRBV18; 7 bases line up with TRBD1. CDR1 is KGHSH and CDR2 is LQKENI in the germline V gene. This CDR3 spans 15 amino acids. The ends lost 5 bases at V and 7 bases at J; junction bases unmatched: 8. As DNA, the CDR3 is TGTGCCAGCTCATCTCAGACAGGGAAAAATTCACCCCTCCACTTT. The encoded protein is CASSSQTGKNSPLHF.

The V gene is TRBV4-1, the J gene TRBJ1-1; possible D gene TRBD1, 6 bases. This CDR3 has 15 amino acids. Germline V gives CDR1 MGHRA, CDR2 YSYEKL. Trimming removed 5 bases at V and 2 bases at J, with 15 bases between. The CDR3 coding sequence is TGCGCCAGCAGCTCAACGACAGGCGTAAACACTGAAGCTTTCTTT. Its translation is CASSSTTGVNTEAFF.

This chain connects TRBV18 to TRBJ2-7, with 13 bases matching TRBD2. Unmatched junction bases numbered 5, after V lost 8 bases and J lost 7 bases. CDR1 and CDR2 from the germline V gene are KGHSH and LQKENI. The CDR3 contains 13 residues. The CDR3 sequence: CASGLAGVGEQYF. CDR3 nucleotides: TGTGCCAGCGGACTAGCGGGAGTAGGAGAGCAGTACTTC.

In DNA form, the CDR3 reads TGTGCCACCAGCATTGGCTCTAGCTCCTATAATTCACCCCTCCACTTT. Amino acids: CATSIGSSSYNSPLHF. The chain carries TRBV15 and TRBJ1-6; the D is unclear. CDR1 is LNHNV and CDR2 is YYDKDF in the germline V gene (reference sequence). The CDR3 is 16 residues long. V lost 4 bases to trimming and J lost 0 bases, with 10 bases between them.

V usage is TRBV30 and J usage is TRBJ2-7, with TRBD1 matching over 8 bases. The CDR3 extends over 14 amino acids. From germline, CDR1 is GTSNPN and CDR2 SVGIG (reference sequence). The junction had 3 bases not matched to a gene; V was cut back by 2 bases and J by 0 bases. The CDR3 nucleotides are TGTGCCTGGAGTTCCGGGACAGGCTCCTACGAGCAGTACTTC. Protein: CAWSSGTGSYEQYF.

V and J are TRBV7-8 and TRBJ1-6; D remains ambiguous. CDR1 SGHVS and CDR2 FQNEAQ come from the germline V gene. Trimming stripped 6 bases from V and 2 bases from J, with 11 bases between. The CDR3 is 15 residues long. CDR3 coding DNA: TGTGCCAGCAGTAATGCCGGGACCTATAATTCACCCCTCCACTTT. Its translation is CASSNAGTYNSPLHF.

As for this clone: At one boundary the junction diverges from the germline segment, which might be a read error. The rearrangement links TRBV7-7 to TRBJ2-2; D is ambiguous. Germline assignment: CDR1 SSHAT and CDR2 FNYEAQ (reference sequence). This CDR3 is built from 13 residues. CDR3 coding DNA: TGTGCTAGCAGCTTAGTAGCCACCGGGGAGCTGTTTTTT. Its protein product is CASSLVATGELFF.

The chain combines TRBV6-1 with TRBJ2-7; D unclear. This CDR3 comprises 16 residues. The germline gives CDR1 MNHNS, CDR2 SASEGT. V dropped 3 bases and J dropped 3 bases, with 18 bases sitting between them. CDR3 in amino acids: CASSDTGRTAGYEQYF. Here the CDR3 DNA reads TGTGCCAGCAGTGATACCGGTCGGACGGCCGGCTACGAGCAGTACTTC.

This clone was detected once. CDR3 region: CASIQVEAFF. Written as DNA, the CDR3 is TGTGCCAGCATACAGGTTGAAGCTTTCTTT. The V call is TRBV5-6, the J call TRBJ1-1; tentative D call: TRBD1 (5 bases). From germline, CDR1 is SGHDT and CDR2 YYEEEE. Trimming cost V 6 bases and J 7 bases, with 7 bases left between them. The length of the CDR3 is 10 residues.

The V call is TRBV6-5, the J call TRBJ2-1; 10 nucleotides align to TRBD2. From germline, CDR1 is MNHEY and CDR2 SVGAGI. This CDR3 is 15 amino acids long. V lost 2 bases and J lost 6; bases outside the gene matches: 4. In DNA form, the CDR3 reads TGTGCCAGCAGTTACCCCGGACTAGCGGCCAATGAGCAGTTCTTC. It is translated as CASSYPGLAANEQFF.

V and J are TRBV7-9 and TRBJ1-1, with TRBD1 as a possible D gene (5 bases). Per the germline V gene, CDR1 is SEHNR and CDR2 is FQNEAQ (reference sequence). The CDR3 contains 14 residues. The V and J ends lost 1 base and 4 bases respectively, with 10 bases between them. The CDR3 DNA is TGTGCCAGCAGCTTAGACAGGATAGGCACTGAAGCTTTCTTT. This encodes CASSLDRIGTEAFF.

The V call is TRBV19, the J call TRBJ2-7; no definite D call. The germline gives CDR1 LNHDA, CDR2 SQIVND (reference sequence). Trimming stripped 0 bases from V and 6 bases from J, with 9 bases between. The CDR3 has 13 amino acids. The CDR3 region has the DNA TGTGCCAGTAGTATAGATAAAACGGGCGAGCAGTACTTC. It codes for CASSIDKTGEQYF. The variable domain in full, with the rest retrieved from reference TRBV19 and TRBJ2-7, is DGGITQSPKYLFRKEGQNVTLSCEQNLNHDAMYWYRQDPGQGLRLIYYSQIVNDFQKGDIAEGYSVSREKKESFPLTVTSAQKNPTAFYLCASSIDKTGEQYFGPGTRLTVT.

This sequence joins TRBV9 and TRBJ1-2; 7 bases match TRBD1. The CDR3 is 13 amino acids. Germline V gene data show CDR1 as SGDLS and CDR2 as YYNGEE. Germline trimming cut 3 bases from V and 7 bases from J; bases unmatched to any gene: 6. The chain's CDR3 is CASSGTTGLGYTF. The DNA for the CDR3 is TGTGCCAGCAGCGGAACGACAGGGCTTGGCTACACCTTC.

The chain links TRBV5-1 to TRBJ2-3, with a weak D call TRBD1 (6 bases). From germline, CDR1 is SGHRS and CDR2 YFSETQ. The CDR3 extends over 15 amino acids. Trimming pared 6 bases from V and 3 bases from J, leaving 17 bases between. CDR3 amino acids: CASNRDGESTDTQYF. DNA for the CDR3: TGCGCCAGCAACAGGGACGGGGAGTCGACAGATACGCAGTATTTT.